This TCR beta chain appears in the sequencing data of a study of blood T cell repertoires in COVID-19. Study at large: The United States, Italy and Spain provided the acute and convalescent COVID-19 samples. The analysed material was cDNA or gDNA that came from T cells, B-cell-depleted T cells, or PBMCs.

As processed by the authors: By means of reference gene primer amplification, nucleated cell counts were estimated. Here immunoSEQ multiplex PCR was the method, and the copy in TCRdb shows in-frame clones only, minus some. V and J calls and clone size are copied from that table; D and trimming were computed from the DNA. The table lists fewer than 150,000 clones, roughly 90% of them singletons. The V gene's germline CDR1 is SGHAT and CDR2 FQNNGV. J lost 4 bases, V lost 5 bases, and 11 bases had no gene match. The CDR3 loop spans 15 amino acids. This TCR came from a man aged 50 to 59 with active or convalescent COVID-19. The rearrangement joins TRBV11-2 to TRBJ2-7, with 7 nucleotides matching TRBD1. The sample was peripheral blood. The CDR3 coding sequence is TGTGCCAGCAGCAGACCGGGACAGCATATATACGAGCAGTACTTC. It encodes CASSRPGQHIYEQYF. Full variable domain (remainder filled in from reference TRBV11-2 and TRBJ2-7): EAGVAQSPRYKIIEKRQSVAFWCNPISGHATLYWYQQILGQGPKLLIQFQNNGVVDDSQLPKDRFSAERLKGVDSTLKIQPAKLEDSAVYLCASSRPGQHIYEQYFGPGTRLTVT.